Below, 18 T cell receptor beta chains from the same sample are listed, as sequenced in a study of cytomegalovirus exposure and HLA in healthy donors. Primers: 60 Vbeta forward and 13 Jbeta reverse. Generated by immunoSEQ multiplex PCR, the TCRdb table keeps only in-frame clones and is missing some. The table shows around 150,000 clones, with 70% occurring only once. What was sequenced was PBMCs. Receptors were obtained from a man younger than 35 in good health and CMV-seropositive.

This clone has a handful of counts. The chain employs TRBV20-1 and TRBJ1-1; D unclear. This CDR3 region has 11 residues. The germline gives CDR1 DFQATT, CDR2 SNEGSKA (reference sequence). Trimming cost V 1 base and J 3 bases, with 3 bases left between them. CDR3 DNA sequence: TGCAGTGCTAGAGCAGACACTGAAGCTTTCTTT. Translating it yields CSARADTEAFF.

The CDR3 region has the DNA TGCGCCAGCAGCTTGGAACTATCGTTGAACACTGAAGCTTTCTTT. Amino acids: CASSLELSLNTEAFF. J is TRBJ1-1 and V is TRBV5-1; D unresolved. V lost 0 bases and J 0 bases, leaving 9 bases between the germline ends. The germline V gene has CDR1 SGHRS and CDR2 YFSETQ. This CDR3 comprises 15 residues.

This chain joins TRBV6-4 and TRBJ2-7; weak D call: TRBD2 (6 bases). This CDR3 is 11 amino acids long. Trimming stripped 4 bases from V and 9 bases from J, with 10 bases between. Germline lookup yields CDR1 MRHNA and CDR2 SNTAGT. In DNA, the CDR3 is TGTGCCAGCAGTGCCCTCGGGGGGCAGTACGTC. Translating gives CASSALGGQYV.

V gene TRBV19 combines with J gene TRBJ1-3; 7 bases match TRBD1. CDR3 size: 16 residues. Per the germline V gene, CDR1 is LNHDA and CDR2 is SQIVND (reference sequence). Losses at the gene ends were 4 bases for V and 2 bases for J; bases not matched to a gene: 8. The DNA for the CDR3 is TGTGCCAGTAGTACCAGAGGGGACAGTACTGGAAACACCATATATTTT. Protein product: CASSTRGDSTGNTIYF.

The V gene is TRBV9, the J gene TRBJ2-6, with TRBD1 as a possible D gene (7 bases). The germline gives CDR1 SGDLS, CDR2 YYNGEE. Trimming left V 0 bases short and J 2 bases short, with 12 bases between. This CDR3 contains 17 residues. In nucleotides, the CDR3 is TGTGCCAGCAGCGTAGCCGCAGGGGGGCCTGGGGCCAACGTCCTGACTTTC. It translates to CASSVAAGGPGANVLTF.

The V call is TRBV30, the J call TRBJ1-5, with 9 bases identical to TRBD1. This CDR3 comprises 16 residues. Germline V gene lookup returns CDR1 GTSNPN and CDR2 SVGIG (reference sequence). V trimming: 5 bases; J trimming: 6 bases; junction bases outside the gene matches: 14. The CDR3 sequence is CAWAGQGTGRGQPQHF. DNA of the CDR3: TGTGCCTGGGCCGGACAGGGGACTGGGAGGGGTCAGCCCCAGCATTTT.

This chain uses TRBV19 with TRBJ1-1, with D possibly TRBD1 on 6 matching bases. CDR3 length equals 13 residues. CDR1 and CDR2 from the germline V gene are LNHDA and SQIVND (reference sequence). V was shortened by 3 bases and J by 5 bases, with 10 bases between the two germline ends. CDR3 coding DNA: TGTGCCAGTAGTATCCAGGGGACAACTGAAGCTTTCTTT. This translates into CASSIQGTTEAFF.

The gene calls are TRBV20-1 and TRBJ2-7; D not resolved. Trimming stripped 3 bases from V and 5 bases from J, with 8 bases between. The CDR3 loop spans 11 amino acids. Looked up from germline, CDR1 is DFQATT and CDR2 is SNEGSKA (reference sequence). In DNA form, the CDR3 reads TGCAGTGCTAGCTCAGGCCACGAGCAGTACGTC. This gives the protein CSASSGHEQYV.

This clone was picked up one time. The chain carries TRBV5-5 and TRBJ2-7; 9 bases agree with TRBD1. From germline, CDR1 is SGHKS and CDR2 YYEKEE (reference sequence). V dropped 0 bases and J dropped 5; count of bases not matched to a gene: 6. There are 15 residues in the CDR3. The CDR3 nucleotides read TGTGCCAGCAGCTTGGAAGGACAGGGGATCCACGAGCAGTACGTC. It yields the protein CASSLEGQGIHEQYV.

This clone was seen just once. The V gene is TRBV11-2, the J gene TRBJ1-4; D not resolved. Trimming removed 3 bases at V and 4 bases at J, with 12 bases between. The germline V gene has CDR1 SGHAT and CDR2 FQNNGV. This CDR3 is built from 15 residues. In nucleotides, the CDR3 is TGTGCCAGCAGCTTTGAGGCGGGTTTTAATGAAAAACTGTTTTTT. Translating it yields CASSFEAGFNEKLFF.

The chain links TRBV28 to TRBJ1-5; D is uncertain. V lost 3 bases and J 6 bases, leaving 9 bases between the germline ends. This CDR3 spans 13 amino acids. The germline gives CDR1 MDHEN, CDR2 SYDVKM. CDR3 DNA: TGTGCCAGCAGTTTGTTGGGCACTCAGCCCCAGCATTTT. Its protein is CASSLLGTQPQHF.

The chain has TRBV7-2 and TRBJ2-3; D possibly corresponds to TRBD1 (5 bases). The CDR3 has 15 residues. Germline-derived CDR1 and CDR2 are SGHTA and FQGNSA. V was trimmed by 4 bases and J by 1 base, leaving 12 bases between them. CDR3 DNA sequence: TGTGCCAGCAGCTCCCGGACACCCCGCACAGATACGCAGTATTTT. It is translated as CASSSRTPRTDTQYF.

This chain links TRBV4-1 with TRBJ2-5; no firm D call. V shed 0 bases and J shed 4 bases, with 9 bases lying between them. Germline V lookup: CDR1 MGHRA, CDR2 YSYEKL. The CDR3 loop spans 14 amino acids. The CDR3 bases are TGCGCCAGCAGCCAAGATCGTCAGGCAGAGACCCAGTACTTC. Translation: CASSQDRQAETQYF.

The rearrangement joins TRBV5-4 to TRBJ2-7; possibly TRBD1 for D (5 bases). The CDR3 spans 16 residues. Looked up from germline, CDR1 is SGHNT and CDR2 is YYREEE (reference sequence). V lost 4 bases and J lost 0, with 17 bases in between. In DNA, the CDR3 is TGTGCCAGCAGCCTCATTCCGACAGCGAGCTCCTACGAGCAGTACGTC. Translating it yields CASSLIPTASSYEQYV.

This clone was picked up a small number of times. The rearrangement uses TRBV7-3 and TRBJ2-2, with D tentatively TRBD2 (5 bases). Germline loops: CDR1 SGHTA, CDR2 FQGTGA. V lost 5 bases and J 3 bases, leaving 10 bases between the germline ends. The CDR3 loop spans 14 amino acids. The CDR3 region has the DNA TGTGCCAGCAGCAGCGGATTAGACACCGGGGAGCTGTTTTTT. It codes for CASSSGLDTGELFF.

This clone has only a few counts. The rearrangement uses TRBV30 and TRBJ2-2; D is possibly TRBD1 (6 bases). Germline CDR1 GTSNPN, CDR2 SVGIG (reference sequence). The CDR3 is 15 residues long. Trimming shortened V by 0 bases and J by 7 bases, and 15 bases separated the two germline ends. The CDR3, as DNA: TGTGCCTGGAGTGTACAGTTAGGGGGTGGCGGGGAGCTGTTTTTT. As protein: CAWSVQLGGGGELFF.

This chain connects TRBV2 to TRBJ1-1, with D unclear. V gave up 8 bases and J gave up 10 bases, with 11 bases separating them. The germline CDR1 and CDR2 sequences are SNHLY and FYNNEI. The CDR3 length is 10 residues. CDR3 DNA: TGTGCCAGCGGCCTACGGGGAGCTTTCTTT. Translated, it gives CASGLRGAFF.

This clone occurred a few times. The chain recombines TRBV28 with TRBJ2-5; 8 positions agree with TRBD2. CDR1 and CDR2 (germline): MDHEN, SYDVKM. The J segment lost 5 bases and the V segment lost 2 bases, leaving 7 bases of the junction unmatched. The CDR3 contains 15 residues. The CDR3 DNA is TGTGCCAGCAGTTTACCACTAGCGGCCGGGGAGACCCAGTACTTC. It encodes CASSLPLAAGETQYF.